This passage covers 5 T cell receptor beta chains from one sample sequenced in a study of blood T cell repertoires in COVID-19. The table came from immunoSEQ multiplex PCR; TCRdb's copy has only in-frame clones and leaves some out. This sample has under 300,000 clones, with around four fifths found just once. What was sequenced was peripheral blood. The receptor source for this set is a woman in her thirties or forties with active or convalescent COVID-19.

V gene TRBV5-6 combines with J gene TRBJ1-2; tentative D call: TRBD1 (6 bases). CDR1 and CDR2 from the germline V gene are SGHDT and YYEEEE. There are 13 residues in the CDR3. The ends were cut back, 3 bases at V and 5 bases at J, with 11 bases in the middle. The CDR3 nucleotides are TGTGCCAGCAGCTCCCAGGGGCCTTATGGCTACACCTTC. This translates into CASSSQGPYGYTF.

The chain carries TRBV6-2 or TRBV6-3 and TRBJ2-7; D not resolved. The germline gives CDR1 MNHEY, CDR2 SVGEGT. V lost 5 bases to trimming and J lost 5 bases, with 10 bases between them. The CDR3 has 12 residues. The CDR3 nucleotides read TGTGCCAGCAGTCCCCCGAGTGACGAGCAGTACTTC. This encodes CASSPPSDEQYF.

The chain employs TRBV7-2 and TRBJ2-1; D is possibly TRBD2 (5 bases). Germline V gene sequence: CDR1 SGHTA, CDR2 FQGNSA. Between the trimmed V and J ends, which lost 4 bases and 0 bases, there was a span of 10 bases. This CDR3 comprises 15 residues. This CDR3 is CASSSRGSSYNEQFF. The CDR3, as DNA: TGTGCCAGCAGCTCCCGGGGAAGCTCCTACAATGAGCAGTTCTTC.

The chain is built from TRBV5-1 and TRBJ1-3; 8 positions match TRBD1. Germline V gene sequence: CDR1 SGHRS, CDR2 YFSETQ. V gave up 0 bases and J gave up 4 bases; unmatched junction bases: 12. This CDR3 has 18 residues. DNA for the CDR3: TGCGCCAGCAGCTTGGAAGGACAGGGTATAATGGAGGGAAACACCATATATTTT. Residues: CASSLEGQGIMEGNTIYF.

This clone was seen a few times. The rearrangement joins TRBV12-3 or TRBV12-4 to TRBJ1-1; TRBD1 is a possible D gene (5 bases). This CDR3 region has 12 residues. Trimming left V 10 bases short and J 4 bases short, with 13 bases between. The DNA of the CDR3 is TGTGCCACCAGGGTGAGGGCCACTGAAGCTTTCTTT. Its translation: CATRVRATEAFF.